The next 12 T cell receptor beta chains were all read from a single sample in a study of neurological immune-mediated disorders. MiXCR, run by TCRdb on the 5' RACE reads, gives a single entry per CDR3 protein. The table shows roughly 27,000 distinct CDR3 sequences, with around 21% occurring only once. Sequenced material: PBMCs. The origin of the receptors is a woman in her fifties or sixties in good health.

In its sample, this clonotype was seen a few times. The V and J genes are TRBV29-1 and TRBJ2-2; D is tentatively TRBD1 or TRBD2 (5 bases each). Looked up from germline, CDR1 is SQVTM and CDR2 is ANQGSEA. CDR3 length equals 17 residues. Trimming took 4 bases from V and 2 from J, leaving 20 bases between them. The CDR3 is CSVAGFRGRKNTGELFF. The DNA for the CDR3 is TGCAGCGTTGCGGGATTTAGGGGTCGTAAAAACACCGGGGAGCTGTTTTTT.

This clonotype has a count of ten or more. The chain joins TRBV2 to TRBJ2-3; D remains ambiguous. Trimming took 3 bases from V and 3 from J, leaving 7 bases between them. The CDR3 is made up of 13 amino acids. Germline lookup yields CDR1 SNHLY and CDR2 FYNNEI. The CDR3 sequence: CASSDVRTDTQYF. For the CDR3, the DNA is TGTGCCAGCAGTGATGTCCGGACAGATACGCAGTATTTT.

Only a few counts were recorded for this clonotype. The chain employs TRBV7-9 and TRBJ2-5, with D possibly being TRBD1 (7 bases). The CDR3 runs 13 residues. The V end lost 3 bases, the J end lost 4 bases, and 9 bases lay between the germline ends. Germline CDR1 reads SEHNR; CDR2 reads FQNEAQ (reference sequence). CDR3 sequence (DNA): TGTGCCAGCAGCTTCCAGGGGGGAGAGACCCAGTACTTC. Its translation: CASSFQGGETQYF.

This clonotype was seen repeatedly, ten times or more. The chain links TRBV2 to TRBJ2-3; 8 bases line up with TRBD1. The ends lost 3 bases at V and 4 bases at J; junction bases unmatched: 6. This CDR3 comprises 15 residues. Per the germline V gene, CDR1 is SNHLY and CDR2 is FYNNEI. CDR3 DNA: TGTGCCAGCAGTGAGGGCCAGGGGGCCCCAGATACGCAGTATTTT. Its protein product is CASSEGQGAPDTQYF.

The chain combines TRBV6-5 with TRBJ2-7; D possibly matches TRBD1 or TRBD2 (5 bases each). Germline CDR1 reads MNHEY; CDR2 reads SVGAGI. This CDR3 spans 16 amino acids. Trimming left V 6 bases short and J 0 bases short, with 18 bases between. The CDR3 is CASRRGASTDSYEQYF. The CDR3 DNA follows: TGTGCCAGCAGGCGAGGGGCTAGCACAGACTCCTACGAGCAGTACTTC.

This clonotype was picked up many times. J is TRBJ2-1 and V is TRBV4-2, with 7 bases matching TRBD2. This CDR3 comprises 17 residues. Per the germline V gene, CDR1 is LGHNA and CDR2 is YNFKEQ. V trimming: 0 bases; J trimming: 2 bases; junction bases outside the gene matches: 7. CDR3 sequence reads: CASSQDVAGGPYNEQFF. The CDR3 DNA is TGTGCCAGCAGCCAAGATGTAGCGGGTGGCCCCTACAATGAGCAGTTCTTC.

This clonotype has ten or more counts. The V call is TRBV29-1, the J call TRBJ2-5; tentatively, D is TRBD1 or TRBD2 (5 bases each). Germline values: CDR1 SQVTM, CDR2 ANQGSEA. The CDR3 is 13 residues long. Trimming removed 4 bases from V and 7 bases from J, with 16 bases in between. CDR3 region: CSVGDGGWGTQYF. The CDR3 DNA sequence: TGCAGCGTTGGGGACGGTGGATGGGGGACCCAGTACTTC.

V and J are TRBV28 and TRBJ2-2, with D unresolved. Between the trimmed V and J ends, which lost 3 bases and 4 bases, there was a span of 9 bases. From germline, CDR1 is MDHEN and CDR2 SYDVKM. The CDR3 extends over 14 amino acids. The CDR3 loop reads CASSFGEFTGELFF. CDR3 bases: TGTGCCAGCAGTTTTGGGGAATTCACCGGGGAGCTGTTTTTT.

There are many counts of this clonotype. The chain uses TRBV24-1 and TRBJ2-5; 11 positions agree with TRBD2. Germline V gene sequence: CDR1 KGHDR, CDR2 SFDVKD. The CDR3 is made up of 16 amino acids. V dropped 5 bases and J dropped 5; count of bases not matched to a gene: 9. The CDR3 coding sequence is TGTGCCACCAGTGGAGGACTAGCGGGCTACCGGGAGACCCAGTACTTC. Its protein product is CATSGGLAGYRETQYF.

This clonotype has at least ten counts. The V call is TRBV5-1, the J call TRBJ2-5; D is undetermined. Germline assignment: CDR1 SGHRS and CDR2 YFSETQ. V was shortened by 2 bases and J by 5 bases, with 16 bases between the two germline ends. The CDR3 length is 15 residues. The CDR3 loop is CASSLLPSPRETQYF. The CDR3 DNA sequence: TGCGCCAGCAGCTTACTGCCAAGCCCGCGGGAGACCCAGTACTTC. The full variable domain, with the rest looked up from reference TRBV5-1 and TRBJ2-5, is KAGVTQTPRYLIKTRGQQVTLSCSPISGHRSVSWYQQTPGQGLQFLFEYFSETQRNKGNFPGRFSGRQFSNSRSEMNVSTLELGDSALYLCASSLLPSPRETQYFGPGTRLLVL.

In its sample, this clonotype was seen many times. This chain uses TRBV20-1 with TRBJ1-2, with D uncertain. CDR3 length: 15 amino acids. CDR1 and CDR2 (germline): DFQATT, SNEGSKA (reference sequence). The ends were cut back, 6 bases at V and 1 base at J, with 18 bases in the middle. The CDR3 reads CSAEGRVDGNYGYTF. CDR3 bases: TGCAGTGCAGAGGGTAGGGTGGATGGTAACTATGGCTACACCTTC.

This clonotype was counted ten times or more. The chain combines TRBV7-2 with TRBJ1-5; TRBD1 matches at 7 bases. In germline, CDR1 is SGHTA, CDR2 FQGNSA. CDR3 length: 15 residues. Losses at the gene ends were 1 base for V and 1 base for J; bases not matched to a gene: 1. The CDR3, as DNA: TGTGCCAGCAGCTTAGTGGGACAGAGCAATCAGCCCCAGCATTTT. This sequence encodes CASSLVGQSNQPQHF.